This is a list of T cell receptor beta chains from one sample in a study of blood T cell repertoires in COVID-19. The data were produced by immunoSEQ multiplex PCR, yet TCRdb's version contains in-frame clones alone and is incomplete. Among about 190,000 clones listed, under 90% were seen once. The material sequenced was peripheral blood. All receptors derive from a human donor in a cohort sampled during active COVID-19. The CDR3 runs from the conserved cysteine through the conserved F or W. Fields, in order: J gene, clone size, D gene, V gene, CDR3 protein, CDR3 DNA. The D gene is left open where the match is weak. The size of a clone is reported for some rows only, either as once, few or many, or as a class for expanded clones.

J gene: TRBJ2-2
clone size: NA
D gene: NA
V gene: TRBV7-2
CDR3 protein: CASGRFFGELFF
CDR3 DNA: TGTGCCAGCGGGAGGTTTTTCGGGGAGCTGTTTTTT

J gene: TRBJ2-5
clone size: NA
D gene: NA
V gene: TRBV7-2
CDR3 protein: CASSSNDRWGETQYF
CDR3 DNA: TGTGCCAGCAGCTCAAATGACAGGTGGGGAGAGACCCAGTACTTC

J gene: TRBJ1-1
clone size: NA
D gene: TRBD1
V gene: TRBV6-1
CDR3 protein: CASSESGTGIKAFF
CDR3 DNA: TGTGCCAGCAGTGAATCCGGGACAGGGATAAAAGCTTTCTTT

J gene: TRBJ2-7
clone size: NA
D gene: TRBD1
V gene: TRBV19
CDR3 protein: CASSTTGTAYEQYF
CDR3 DNA: TGTGCCAGTAGCACAACTGGGACAGCATACGAGCAGTACTTC

J gene: TRBJ2-7
clone size: NA
D gene: TRBD1
V gene: TRBV29-1
CDR3 protein: CSVEETGAEQYF
CDR3 DNA: TGCAGCGTCGAGGAGACAGGGGCCGAGCAGTACTTC

J gene: TRBJ2-1
clone size: NA
D gene: TRBD2
V gene: TRBV5-1
CDR3 protein: CASSLASSGRGYNEQFF
CDR3 DNA: TGCGCCAGCAGCTTGGCCTCGAGCGGGAGAGGTTACAATGAGCAGTTCTTC

J gene: TRBJ2-6
clone size: NA
D gene: TRBD1
V gene: TRBV15
CDR3 protein: CATSTTGGTGANVLTF
CDR3 DNA: TGTGCCACCAGCACCACAGGGGGAACTGGGGCCAACGTCCTGACTTTC

J gene: TRBJ2-1
clone size: few
D gene: NA
V gene: TRBV11-2
CDR3 protein: CASSPRRRDTPFF
CDR3 DNA: TGTGCCAGCAGCCCGAGACGCCGGGACACACCCTTCTTC

J gene: TRBJ1-4
clone size: few
D gene: NA
V gene: TRBV25-1
CDR3 protein: CASSDLQINEKLFF
CDR3 DNA: TGTGCCAGCAGTGATCTACAGATTAATGAAAAACTGTTTTTT

J gene: TRBJ2-5
clone size: NA
D gene: NA
V gene: TRBV3-1/TRBV3-2
CDR3 protein: CASSLREVETQYF
CDR3 DNA: TGTGCCAGCAGCCTGCGCGAAGTCGAGACCCAGTACTTC

J gene: TRBJ1-4
clone size: NA
D gene: NA
V gene: TRBV5-5
CDR3 protein: CASSPLLASGAEKEGKLFF
CDR3 DNA: TGTGCCAGCAGCCCGCTTTTAGCGAGCGGGGCCGAAAAAGAAGGGAAACTGTTTTTT

J gene: TRBJ1-2
clone size: once
D gene: TRBD1
V gene: TRBV18
CDR3 protein: CASSPPGTGRDYGYTF
CDR3 DNA: TGTGCCAGCTCACCACCCGGGACAGGGAGAGACTATGGCTACACCTTC

J gene: TRBJ2-3
clone size: NA
D gene: NA
V gene: TRBV19
CDR3 protein: CASSIDQAVGADTQYF
CDR3 DNA: TGTGCCAGTAGTATAGATCAGGCAGTCGGCGCAGATACGCAGTATTTT

J gene: TRBJ2-5
clone size: NA
D gene: TRBD1
V gene: TRBV5-1
CDR3 protein: CASSSTGAETQYF
CDR3 DNA: TGCGCCAGCAGCTCGACAGGGGCAGAGACCCAGTACTTC

J gene: TRBJ2-3
clone size: NA
D gene: TRBD2
V gene: TRBV2
CDR3 protein: CASSYGLAGDTQYF
CDR3 DNA: TGTGCCAGCAGCTATGGACTAGCGGGAGATACGCAGTATTTT

J gene: TRBJ1-1
clone size: NA
D gene: TRBD1
V gene: TRBV7-6
CDR3 protein: CASSWEQGALNTEAFF
CDR3 DNA: TGTGCCAGCAGCTGGGAACAGGGGGCTCTGAACACTGAAGCTTTCTTT

J gene: TRBJ2-1
clone size: once
D gene: NA
V gene: TRBV7-2
CDR3 protein: CASSLVQGSGEQFF
CDR3 DNA: TGTGCCAGCAGCTTAGTTCAGGGTTCAGGTGAGCAGTTCTTC

J gene: TRBJ2-1
clone size: NA
D gene: TRBD1
V gene: TRBV11-3
CDR3 protein: CASSPRRGQGAFNEQFF
CDR3 DNA: TGTGCCAGCAGCCCAAGGCGGGGACAGGGGGCCTTCAATGAGCAGTTCTTC

J gene: TRBJ1-6
clone size: NA
D gene: TRBD1
V gene: TRBV19
CDR3 protein: CASRGQGRTYNSPLHF
CDR3 DNA: TGTGCCAGTAGGGGACAGGGGAGAACCTATAATTCACCCCTCCACTTT

J gene: TRBJ2-6
clone size: NA
D gene: TRBD1
V gene: TRBV6-4
CDR3 protein: CASSDTGAGANVLTF
CDR3 DNA: TGTGCCAGCAGTGACACAGGGGCTGGGGCCAACGTCCTGACTTTC

J gene: TRBJ1-2
clone size: NA
D gene: NA
V gene: TRBV3-1/TRBV3-2
CDR3 protein: CASSQVGGYTF
CDR3 DNA: TGTGCCAGCAGCCAAGTCGGTGGCTACACCTTC

J gene: TRBJ2-3
clone size: NA
D gene: NA
V gene: TRBV5-1
CDR3 protein: CASSSRTRPDTQYF
CDR3 DNA: TGCGCCAGCAGCTCGCGTACTAGGCCAGATACGCAGTATTTT

J gene: TRBJ1-2
clone size: NA
D gene: TRBD1
V gene: TRBV5-4
CDR3 protein: CASSRRGQGTIGYTF
CDR3 DNA: TGTGCCAGCAGCAGGAGGGGGCAGGGCACTATAGGCTACACCTTC

J gene: TRBJ2-1
clone size: NA
D gene: NA
V gene: TRBV19
CDR3 protein: CASSFQVGIEQFF
CDR3 DNA: TGTGCCAGTAGTTTTCAAGTCGGGATTGAGCAGTTCTTC

J gene: TRBJ1-3
clone size: few
D gene: NA
V gene: TRBV19
CDR3 protein: CASSHRGYGTIYF
CDR3 DNA: TGTGCCAGTAGTCATCGGGGGTATGGCACCATATATTTT

J gene: TRBJ2-3
clone size: NA
D gene: TRBD1
V gene: TRBV7-8
CDR3 protein: CASSNIGTGRDTQYF
CDR3 DNA: TGTGCCAGCAGCAACATTGGGACAGGGCGTGATACGCAGTATTTT

J gene: TRBJ2-3
clone size: NA
D gene: TRBD1
V gene: TRBV9
CDR3 protein: CASSHQGALGDTQYF
CDR3 DNA: TGTGCCAGCTCCCACCAGGGGGCGCTGGGAGATACGCAGTATTTT

J gene: TRBJ2-6
clone size: NA
D gene: NA
V gene: TRBV5-4
CDR3 protein: CASSPDSASGANVLTF
CDR3 DNA: TGTGCCAGCAGCCCGGACTCCGCCTCTGGGGCCAACGTCCTGACTTTC

J gene: TRBJ1-3
clone size: NA
D gene: TRBD1
V gene: TRBV5-4
CDR3 protein: CASSENRGLKGNTIYF
CDR3 DNA: TGTGCCAGCAGCGAAAACAGGGGGCTAAAAGGAAACACCATATATTTT

J gene: TRBJ1-5
clone size: few
D gene: NA
V gene: TRBV30
CDR3 protein: CAWSDNTGNRPQHF
CDR3 DNA: TGTGCCTGGAGCGACAATACAGGGAACAGGCCCCAGCATTTT

J gene: TRBJ2-3
clone size: NA
D gene: NA
V gene: TRBV11-2
CDR3 protein: CASSLITGGGDTQYF
CDR3 DNA: TGTGCCAGCAGCTTAATCACAGGGGGAGGGGATACGCAGTATTTT

J gene: TRBJ1-2
clone size: NA
D gene: NA
V gene: TRBV5-6
CDR3 protein: CASSLFIGGYTF
CDR3 DNA: TGTGCCAGCAGCTTGTTTATCGGGGGCTACACCTTC

J gene: TRBJ2-2
clone size: NA
D gene: NA
V gene: TRBV18
CDR3 protein: CASSAQGTGELFF
CDR3 DNA: TGTGCCAGCTCAGCACAGGGGACTGGGGAGCTGTTTTTT

J gene: TRBJ2-3
clone size: NA
D gene: NA
V gene: TRBV7-8
CDR3 protein: CASSLFSGALTDTQYF
CDR3 DNA: TGTGCCAGCAGCCTCTTTTCGGGAGCGCTGACAGATACGCAGTATTTT

J gene: TRBJ2-3
clone size: NA
D gene: TRBD1
V gene: TRBV5-6
CDR3 protein: CASSFHQGASDTQYF
CDR3 DNA: TGTGCCAGCAGCTTTCACCAGGGGGCATCAGATACGCAGTATTTT

J gene: TRBJ2-1
clone size: NA
D gene: TRBD1
V gene: TRBV19
CDR3 protein: CASSTRDSSYNEQFF
CDR3 DNA: TGTGCCAGTAGTACGAGGGACAGCTCCTACAATGAGCAGTTCTTC

J gene: TRBJ1-6
clone size: few
D gene: TRBD1
V gene: TRBV7-2
CDR3 protein: CASSQTGQGLNSPLHF
CDR3 DNA: TGTGCCAGCAGCCAAACAGGACAGGGGCTTAATTCACCCCTCCACTTT

J gene: TRBJ1-3
clone size: NA
D gene: TRBD1
V gene: TRBV9
CDR3 protein: CASSVGAGGGNTIYF
CDR3 DNA: TGTGCCAGCAGCGTAGGGGCAGGGGGTGGAAACACCATATATTTT

J gene: TRBJ1-1
clone size: once
D gene: NA
V gene: TRBV19
CDR3 protein: CASSMQGHTEAFF
CDR3 DNA: TGTGCCAGTAGTATGCAGGGGCACACTGAAGCTTTCTTT

J gene: TRBJ2-2
clone size: NA
D gene: TRBD1
V gene: TRBV7-3
CDR3 protein: CASSPGGTGLKGELFF
CDR3 DNA: TGTGCCAGCAGCCCAGGCGGGACAGGGCTTAAGGGGGAGCTGTTTTTT

J gene: TRBJ1-3
clone size: NA
D gene: NA
V gene: TRBV19
CDR3 protein: CASSPTGLSGNTIYF
CDR3 DNA: TGTGCCAGTAGTCCGACAGGTCTGAGTGGAAACACCATATATTTT

J gene: TRBJ2-7
clone size: NA
D gene: TRBD1
V gene: TRBV28
CDR3 protein: CASSLQGEVYEQYF
CDR3 DNA: TGTGCCAGCAGCTTACAGGGGGAGGTATACGAGCAGTACTTC

J gene: TRBJ1-2
clone size: once
D gene: NA
V gene: TRBV2
CDR3 protein: CASSDRVNYGYTF
CDR3 DNA: TGTGCCAGCAGTGACAGGGTTAACTATGGCTACACCTTC

J gene: TRBJ1-1
clone size: NA
D gene: NA
V gene: TRBV19
CDR3 protein: CASSIGLGRGNTEAFF
CDR3 DNA: TGTGCCAGTAGTATAGGTTTAGGCAGGGGGAACACTGAAGCTTTCTTT

J gene: TRBJ2-1
clone size: NA
D gene: NA
V gene: TRBV6-5
CDR3 protein: CASSQGQGAYNEQFF
CDR3 DNA: TGTGCCAGCAGTCAGGGGCAGGGAGCCTACAATGAGCAGTTCTTC

J gene: TRBJ2-5
clone size: NA
D gene: NA
V gene: TRBV18
CDR3 protein: CASSPSGLQETQYF
CDR3 DNA: TGTGCCAGCTCACCTTCTGGTCTACAGGAGACCCAGTACTTC

J gene: TRBJ1-2
clone size: NA
D gene: TRBD1
V gene: TRBV6-5
CDR3 protein: CASSPRQGSNYGYTF
CDR3 DNA: TGTGCCAGCAGTCCTCGACAGGGGTCAAACTATGGCTACACCTTC

J gene: TRBJ2-2
clone size: NA
D gene: NA
V gene: TRBV2
CDR3 protein: CASTEEGPYTGELFF
CDR3 DNA: TGTGCCAGCACTGAAGAGGGGCCCTACACCGGGGAGCTGTTTTTT

J gene: TRBJ1-5
clone size: NA
D gene: NA
V gene: TRBV2
CDR3 protein: CASSDRQGNNQPQHF
CDR3 DNA: TGTGCCAGCAGTGATCGGCAGGGGAACAATCAGCCCCAGCATTTT

J gene: TRBJ2-1
clone size: NA
D gene: TRBD2
V gene: TRBV7-9
CDR3 protein: CASSVTSGTMSYNEQFF
CDR3 DNA: TGTGCCAGCAGCGTTACTAGCGGGACCATGTCCTACAATGAGCAGTTCTTC

J gene: TRBJ2-6
clone size: NA
D gene: TRBD1
V gene: TRBV19
CDR3 protein: CASGKTGQGISGANVLTF
CDR3 DNA: TGTGCCAGTGGAAAAACGGGACAGGGTATCTCTGGGGCCAACGTCCTGACTTTC

J gene: TRBJ1-1
clone size: NA
D gene: TRBD1
V gene: TRBV30
CDR3 protein: CAWSTGQGGFGAFF
CDR3 DNA: TGTGCCTGGAGTACGGGACAGGGAGGGTTTGGAGCTTTCTTT

J gene: TRBJ2-5
clone size: NA
D gene: NA
V gene: TRBV28
CDR3 protein: CASSLPAGTQYF
CDR3 DNA: TGTGCCAGCAGTTTACCCGCCGGGACCCAGTACTTC

J gene: TRBJ1-2
clone size: NA
D gene: NA
V gene: TRBV27
CDR3 protein: CASSLAGELSYGYTF
CDR3 DNA: TGTGCCAGCAGTTTAGCAGGGGAGTTGAGCTATGGCTACACCTTC

J gene: TRBJ2-7
clone size: NA
D gene: NA
V gene: TRBV3-1/TRBV3-2
CDR3 protein: CASSQVGGLGYEQYF
CDR3 DNA: TGTGCCAGCAGCCAAGTAGGCGGTCTTGGCTACGAGCAGTACTTC

J gene: TRBJ2-4
clone size: NA
D gene: TRBD1
V gene: TRBV3-1/TRBV3-2
CDR3 protein: CASSRHGGDRGSKFVAKNIQYF
CDR3 DNA: TGTGCCAGCAGCCGACACGGCGGCGACAGGGGGAGTAAATTTGTGGCCAAAAACATTCAGTACTTC

J gene: TRBJ2-2
clone size: NA
D gene: TRBD2
V gene: TRBV7-8
CDR3 protein: CASSLEGPYAGGTGELFF
CDR3 DNA: TGTGCCAGCAGCTTAGAGGGGCCCTATGCGGGAGGTACCGGGGAGCTGTTTTTT

J gene: TRBJ1-1
clone size: many
D gene: TRBD1
V gene: TRBV5-1
CDR3 protein: CASSLETGTANTEAFF
CDR3 DNA: TGCGCCAGCAGCTTGGAAACCGGGACAGCGAACACTGAAGCTTTCTTT